The present T cell receptor beta chain was sequenced within a study of shared clonotypes between healthy human individuals. Study as a whole: Donors, aged 18 to 49, were a couple of women and a few men. Whole-study results and caveats: Some clonotypes were shared by all four sorted-subset donors, while others were not shared. The non-shared ones had lower generation probabilities than the shared ones. Despite large depth, sorted-subset datasets appeared incompletely sequenced.

The CDR3 has 16 residues. CDR1 is MNHNY and CDR2 is SVGAGI in the germline V gene (reference sequence). V gave up 6 bases and J gave up 0 bases; unmatched junction bases: 9. Remarks on this clone: The antigen is unknown.

Some clones are missing from TCRdb's copy, which holds only in-frame ones; the method was immunoSEQ multiplex PCR. The data hold 2 million to 2.5 million clones, with 90% to 97% observed a single time. The J gene is TRBJ2-7, the V gene TRBV6-6, with 9 bases aligning to TRBD2. The receptor was derived from a man between 18 and 29 years old in good health. Sequenced material: naive CD4+ T cells sorted from blood. Documented subset: CD45RA+ positively selected. This chain's CDR3 is CASRGRDSGSSYEQYF. CDR3 in DNA: TGTGCCAGCAGGGGGAGGGATAGCGGGAGCTCCTACGAGCAGTACTTC.